One and the same sample provided the 25 T cell receptor beta chains below, sequenced in a study of OX40 agonist ivuxolimab in advanced cancers. Library preparation employed the immunoSEQ multiplex PCR assay. TCRdb provides this immuneACCESS table in a form limited to in-frame rearrangements. Some clones are lacking; in checked studies, under half of them reflect an unresolved V gene, and why the rest are absent is not known. The sample table holds fewer than 90,000 clones, of which around 90% were seen once. 2% to 3% of the sample comes from the top ten. The specimen was CD4+ or CD8+ T cells sorted from blood, collected in a trial of the OX40 agonist ivuxolimab. The source of these receptors is an adult with an advanced solid tumor such as melanoma, head and neck, liver or kidney cancer.

The gene calls are TRBV28 and TRBJ1-2, with no clear D. The CDR3 is made up of 11 amino acids. Germline CDR1 and CDR2: MDHEN and SYDVKM. The V and J ends lost 5 bases and 4 bases respectively, with 5 bases between them. This CDR3 reads CASSMSYGYTF. CDR3 bases: TGTGCCAGCAGTATGAGCTATGGCTACACCTTC.

CDR3 sequence: CASRGERGTDTQYF. In nucleotides, the CDR3 is TGCGCCAGCCGCGGCGAGCGGGGAACAGATACGCAGTATTTT. The chain joins TRBV5-1 to TRBJ2-3; 7 positions agree with TRBD2. Trimming at V came to 7 bases and at J to 3 bases, leaving 8 bases not matched to a gene. Germline values: CDR1 SGHRS, CDR2 YFSETQ. CDR3 length equals 14 residues.

The rearrangement links TRBV30 to TRBJ1-2; 10 bases align to TRBD1. This CDR3 has 14 residues. The germline CDR1 and CDR2 sequences are GTSNPN and SVGIG (reference sequence). Germline trimming cut 0 bases from V and 7 bases from J; bases unmatched to any gene: 5. The CDR3 bases are TGTGCCTGGAGTGTAGACAGGGGGCTTTCTGGCTACACCTTC. Its protein is CAWSVDRGLSGYTF.

V usage is TRBV19 and J usage is TRBJ1-2, with TRBD1 matching 7 bases. V gave up 7 bases and J gave up 3 bases; unmatched junction bases: 14. Germline CDR1 and CDR2: LNHDA and SQIVND (reference sequence). The CDR3 is made up of 16 amino acids. The CDR3 sequence is CASTTPGGTEDYGYTF. CDR3 nucleotides: TGTGCCAGTACCACCCCTGGAGGGACAGAAGACTATGGCTACACCTTC.

Here the CDR3 reads CASSSGQYNSPLHF. CDR3 coding DNA: TGTGCCAGTAGTTCGGGACAGTATAATTCACCCCTCCACTTT. The chain recombines TRBV19 with TRBJ1-6, with 7 positions matching TRBD1. With 5 bases clipped from V and 4 bases from J, the junction kept 2 bases outside the gene matches. Germline V lookup: CDR1 LNHDA, CDR2 SQIVND (reference sequence). The CDR3 runs 14 residues. The full variable domain, rest sourced from reference TRBV19 and TRBJ1-6, is DGGITQSPKYLFRKEGQNVTLSCEQNLNHDAMYWYRQDPGQGLRLIYYSQIVNDFQKGDIAEGYSVSREKKESFPLTVTSAQKNPTAFYLCASSSGQYNSPLHFGNGTRLTVT.

The V and J genes are TRBV28 and TRBJ1-1, with D maybe TRBD1 (5 bases). Trimming cost V 6 bases and J 6 bases, with 11 bases left between them. Per germline, CDR1 MDHEN and CDR2 SYDVKM. The CDR3 sequence is 12 residues long. DNA for the CDR3: TGTGCCAGCAGCCTGCGACAGTCTGAAGCTTTCTTT. It translates to CASSLRQSEAFF.

The chain uses TRBV7-2 and TRBJ1-6; TRBD1 aligns across 11 bases. Germline trimming cut 5 bases from V and 9 bases from J; bases unmatched to any gene: 6. This CDR3 has 15 amino acids. The germline CDR1 and CDR2 sequences are SGHTA and FQGNSA. This CDR3 reads CASSASGQGVSPLHF. CDR3 DNA sequence: TGTGCCAGCAGCGCCTCGGGACAGGGGGTTTCACCCCTCCACTTT.

CDR3 in DNA: TGTGCCAGCAGTGTCGCCGGGGTTAATGAAAAACTGTTTTTT. Protein: CASSVAGVNEKLFF. The V call is TRBV2, the J call TRBJ1-4; D is unresolved. With 4 bases removed from V and 4 bases from J, the gap between germline ends came to 10 bases. The CDR3 contains 14 residues. CDR1 is SNHLY, CDR2 FYNNEI, per germline.

V and J are TRBV30 and TRBJ1-1, with 7 bases lining up with TRBD1. CDR1 and CDR2 from the germline V gene are GTSNPN and SVGIG (reference sequence). The CDR3 runs 13 residues. J gave up 5 bases and V 3 bases, and 6 bases lay outside the gene matches. This chain's CDR3 is CAWSLHRGTEAFF. Here the CDR3 DNA reads TGTGCCTGGAGCCTTCACAGGGGAACTGAAGCTTTCTTT.

CDR3 residues: CASSSGTNTGELFF. CDR3 DNA sequence: TGTGCCAGCAGTTCGGGGACGAACACCGGGGAGCTGTTTTTT. The chain joins TRBV28 to TRBJ2-2, with D possibly being TRBD2 (5 bases). This CDR3 region has 14 residues. CDR1 is MDHEN, CDR2 SYDVKM, per germline. V was cut by 4 bases and J by 0 bases, with 6 bases left in between.

The genes are TRBV9 and TRBJ2-5; 7 bases agree with TRBD2. Germline-derived CDR1 and CDR2 are SGDLS and YYNGEE. The CDR3 sequence is 15 residues long. J was trimmed by 5 bases and V by 0 bases; bases with no gene match: 7. The CDR3 coding sequence is TGTGCCAGCAGCGTAGGTGGGAGGGGCGGTGAGACCCAGTACTTC. Residues: CASSVGGRGGETQYF.

V usage is TRBV27 and J usage is TRBJ1-2; 8 bases align to TRBD1. V shed 6 bases, J shed 3 bases, and the junction held 9 bases outside the gene matches. Germline CDR1 MNHEY, CDR2 SMNVEV (reference sequence). This CDR3 spans 15 amino acids. CDR3 in DNA: TGTGCCAGCAGGGCAGGGGGCGAGGGGCACTATGGCTACACCTTC. It codes for CASRAGGEGHYGYTF.

This clone was recorded once. The CDR3 nucleotides are TGTGCTAGTGGACAGGTCGATAGCAATCAGCCCCAGCATTTT. It yields the protein CASGQVDSNQPQHF. The chain has TRBV10-3 and TRBJ1-5, with 7 bases lining up with TRBD1. CDR1 is ENHRY, CDR2 SYGVKD, per germline. The CDR3 spans 14 residues.

V usage is TRBV9 and J usage is TRBJ1-5; a weak D match, TRBD1 (6 bases). V was trimmed by 3 bases and J by 6 bases, leaving 16 bases between them. The CDR3 sequence is 15 residues long. Germline-derived CDR1 and CDR2 are SGDLS and YYNGEE. The CDR3 coding sequence is TGTGCCAGCAGCGGGGGAGGGGGGGCGCTTCAGCCCCAGCATTTT. Translated: CASSGGGGALQPQHF.

The chain is built from TRBV7-3 and TRBJ2-3; 8 bases are shared with TRBD2. Losses at the gene ends were 2 bases for V and 1 base for J; bases not matched to a gene: 2. Per germline, CDR1 SGHTA and CDR2 FQGTGA. The CDR3 is 15 amino acids. CDR3 bases: TGTGCCAGCAGCTTAGACGGGGGGGGCACAGATACGCAGTATTTT. The encoded protein is CASSLDGGGTDTQYF.

This clone was detected only a few times. The V call is TRBV4-1, the J call TRBJ1-2, with D hard to call. Germline-derived CDR1 and CDR2 are MGHRA and YSYEKL. V was trimmed by 1 base and J by 5 bases, leaving 8 bases between them. This CDR3 has 13 amino acids. The CDR3, as DNA: TGCGCCAGCAGCCAAGTTATAGGTTATGGCTACACCTTC. The encoded protein is CASSQVIGYGYTF.

The V call is TRBV7-2, the J call TRBJ1-2; 7 nucleotides match TRBD1. The CDR3 sequence is 14 residues long. After removal of 5 bases from V and 6 bases from J, the junction contained 9 bases not matched to a gene. Per germline, CDR1 SGHTA and CDR2 FQGNSA. CDR3 sequence: CASSPGERGHGYTF. In DNA, the CDR3 is TGTGCCAGCAGCCCAGGCGAAAGGGGGCATGGCTACACCTTC.

The chain links TRBV19 to TRBJ2-3, with 9 bases identical to TRBD1. CDR3 size: 15 residues. V was pared by 5 bases and J by 4 bases, with 7 bases of the junction left unmatched. Germline V gene sequence: CDR1 LNHDA, CDR2 SQIVND (reference sequence). The CDR3 coding sequence is TGTGCCAGTAGTCCCGACAGGGGGGCAGCAGATACGCAGTATTTT. It codes for CASSPDRGAADTQYF.

V is TRBV28 and J is TRBJ1-4, with D unclear. Germline V CDR1 and CDR2: MDHEN, SYDVKM. The germline V and J ends were trimmed by 11 bases and 6 bases, with 13 bases remaining between them. CDR3 length: 12 residues. CDR3 coding DNA: TGTGCCGCTCGGCGGGTAGATGAAAAACTGTTTTTT. Its protein product is CAARRVDEKLFF.

The rearrangement uses TRBV7-3 and TRBJ2-2; D may be TRBD1 (5 bases). The germline gives CDR1 SGHTA, CDR2 FQGTGA. The CDR3 is made up of 14 amino acids. Trimming removed 2 bases at V and 1 base at J, with 5 bases between. The CDR3 here is CASSLQGNTGELFF. In DNA form, the CDR3 reads TGTGCCAGCAGCTTACAGGGGAACACCGGGGAGCTGTTTTTT.

The CDR3 DNA reads as TGTGCCAGCAGTGAATCCGGGCGGGCGGGGGGCCAGTACTTC. Amino acids: CASSESGRAGGQYF. This sequence joins TRBV2 and TRBJ2-5, with 8 nucleotides matching TRBD2. The V and J ends lost 2 bases and 10 bases, in that order; junction bases with no gene match: 9. CDR1 is SNHLY, CDR2 FYNNEI, per germline. This CDR3 is built from 14 residues.

This rearrangement joins TRBV6-5 to TRBJ1-1; D is ambiguous. Germline assignment: CDR1 MNHEY and CDR2 SVGAGI. CDR3 length: 13 amino acids. V was pared by 5 bases and J by 5 bases, with 12 bases between. Here the CDR3 reads CASSRSAGTEAFF. The CDR3 DNA reads TGTGCCAGCAGTCGTTCTGCCGGGACTGAAGCTTTCTTT.

This chain uses TRBV7-9 with TRBJ2-5; maybe TRBD2 (6 bases). The CDR3 is 14 amino acids. Deletions cut 3 bases from V and 5 bases from J, with 13 bases between. Germline V lookup: CDR1 SEHNR, CDR2 FQNEAQ (reference sequence). As DNA, the CDR3 is TGTGCCAGCAGCTTCCTGGGAGGCAGGGAGACCCAGTACTTC. This sequence encodes CASSFLGGRETQYF.

The chain links TRBV4-1 to TRBJ2-6; D possibly corresponds to TRBD1 (5 bases). The CDR3 totals 15 residues. Germline values: CDR1 MGHRA, CDR2 YSYEKL. V shed 3 bases and J shed 6 bases, with 12 bases lying between them. CDR3 protein: CASSQRQSVANVLTF. The CDR3 DNA follows: TGCGCCAGCAGCCAGCGACAGAGCGTGGCCAACGTCCTGACTTTC.

The chain links TRBV14 to TRBJ2-2; 10 bases align to TRBD2. With 6 bases clipped from V and 5 bases from J, the junction kept 9 bases outside the gene matches. The CDR3 contains 16 residues. Per the germline V gene, CDR1 is SGHDN and CDR2 is FVKESK. Here the CDR3 reads CASSPAGTSVTGELFF. CDR3 bases: TGTGCCAGCAGTCCTGCCGGGACTAGCGTTACCGGGGAGCTGTTTTTT.